The 4 T cell receptor beta chains reported below all come from one sample, sequenced in a study of vaccination and CD4 T cells after COVID-19. These receptors' targets are unknown. Scientists ran DNA taken from cultured CD4+ T cells through the Oncomine TCR Beta short-read assay for sequencing. TCRdb re-called the PCR reads through MiXCR, storing one row per CDR3 protein. The sample carries fewer than 15,000 distinct CDR3 sequences, about 55% recorded once. This sample's treatment: 10-day PBMC culture with coronavirus spike peptide pools or control peptides (ViraFEST assay). The sequenced sample was CD4+ T cells from blood, cultured in vitro, obtained before SARS-CoV-2 vaccination. All receptors come from a human donor who had recovered from COVID-19.

The genes are TRBV28 and TRBJ2-5; the match to TRBD2 covers 15 bases. J was trimmed by 6 bases and V by 6 bases; bases with no gene match: 14. Germline assignment: CDR1 MDHEN and CDR2 SYDVKM. This CDR3 spans 18 amino acids. CDR3 coding DNA: TGTGCCAGCAGCCCCCTTACCGGGACTAGCGGGAGGATCAAGACCCAGTACTTC. It translates to CASSPLTGTSGRIKTQYF. Combining the CDR3 with reference TRBV28 and TRBJ2-5 gives the whole variable domain DVKVTQSSRYLVKRTGEKVFLECVQDMDHENMFWYRQDPGLGLRLIYFSYDVKMKEKGDIPEGYSVSREKKERFSLILESASTNQTSMYLCASSPLTGTSGRIKTQYFGPGTRLLVL.

V gene TRBV2 combines with J gene TRBJ1-3, with no clear D. There are 13 residues in the CDR3. Germline V CDR1 and CDR2: SNHLY, FYNNEI. Trimming pared 3 bases from V and 6 bases from J, leaving 9 bases between. CDR3 loop: CASSDTGTNTIYF. The CDR3 bases are TGTGCCAGCAGTGATACGGGAACAAACACCATATATTTT.

This clonotype was picked up a small number of times. The rearrangement joins TRBV19 to TRBJ1-5; D not certain. Trimming removed 6 bases from V and 5 bases from J, with 14 bases in between. CDR3 length: 14 residues. Germline V gene data show CDR1 as LNHDA and CDR2 as SQIVND (reference sequence). The CDR3 DNA reads TGTGCCAGTAGCTCGGAGGGTTCCCATCAGCCCCAGCATTTT. It is translated as CASSSEGSHQPQHF.

This chain uses TRBV4-2 with TRBJ1-1, with TRBD1 as a possible D gene (5 bases). Per germline, CDR1 LGHNA and CDR2 YNFKEQ. The CDR3 has 15 residues. Trimming removed 0 bases at V and 1 base at J, with 9 bases between. The CDR3 DNA is TGTGCCAGCAGCCAAGAGGTCGGGGGGAACACTGAAGCTTTCTTT. It is translated as CASSQEVGGNTEAFF.